The 11 T cell receptor beta chains reported below all come from one sample, sequenced in a study of blood T cell repertoires in COVID-19. Data came from immunoSEQ multiplex PCR; TCRdb stores just in-frame clones and leaves some out. Altogether hundreds of thousands of clones are present, 83% being singletons, with the ten largest covering about 4.8%. The sequenced material came from PBMCs or T cells enriched from blood (not recorded which). All receptors derive from a woman aged 45-59 years who had been exposed to COVID-19.

The CDR3 loop is CASRTGGTEAFF. Here the CDR3 DNA reads TGCGCCAGCAGAACAGGGGGCACTGAAGCTTTCTTT. The J gene is TRBJ1-1, the V gene TRBV10-2; 8 nucleotides align to TRBD1. Germline loops: CDR1 WSHSY, CDR2 SAAADI. V lost 6 bases, J lost 4 bases, and 1 base stayed unmatched. This CDR3 has 12 residues.

This chain uses TRBV4-2 with TRBJ2-3; TRBD2 matches at 11 bases. V lost 5 bases and J lost 3; bases outside the gene matches: 10. CDR3 length: 17 residues. Germline values: CDR1 LGHNA, CDR2 YNFKEQ. The CDR3 DNA follows: TGTGCCAGCAGCTACCGCCCCACTAGCGGGGGAACAGATACGCAGTATTTT. This translates into CASSYRPTSGGTDTQYF.

This sequence joins TRBV7-2 and TRBJ1-5; D gene unclear. The V end was cut by 1 base, the J end by 6 bases, with 7 bases between. This CDR3 region has 13 residues. Germline V gene lookup returns CDR1 SGHTA and CDR2 FQGNSA. The DNA of the CDR3 is TGTGCCAGCAGCTTAGGAGGCGGTCAGCCCCAGCATTTT. Protein product: CASSLGGGQPQHF.

This chain connects TRBV5-1 to TRBJ1-1; 7 bases align to TRBD1. V dropped 4 bases and J dropped 5; count of bases not matched to a gene: 8. The CDR3 has 14 amino acids. Germline loops: CDR1 SGHRS, CDR2 YFSETQ. This chain's CDR3 is CASSPTGAGTEAFF. In DNA form, the CDR3 reads TGCGCCAGCAGCCCCACAGGGGCAGGAACTGAAGCTTTCTTT.

This clone came up once. The chain has TRBV30 and TRBJ1-2, with 9 bases lining up with TRBD1. After removal of 3 bases from V and 2 bases from J, the junction contained 4 bases not matched to a gene. CDR3 length: 14 amino acids. Germline V gene data show CDR1 as GTSNPN and CDR2 as SVGIG (reference sequence). CDR3 protein: CAWSTGTGNYGYTF. DNA for the CDR3: TGTGCCTGGAGCACCGGGACAGGGAACTATGGCTACACCTTC.

Concerning this clone: Other DNA sequences in the same sample also yield this CDR3. CDR3 amino acids: CASSVGQGGGYTF. The CDR3 coding sequence is TGTGCCAGCAGCGTAGGCCAGGGAGGTGGCTACACCTTC. The rearrangement links TRBV9 to TRBJ1-2, with D possibly being TRBD1 (5 bases). The CDR3 is made up of 13 amino acids. The germline V and J ends were trimmed by 0 bases and 7 bases, with 10 bases remaining between them. Germline CDR1 SGDLS, CDR2 YYNGEE.

V is TRBV19 and J is TRBJ1-1; tentatively, D is TRBD1 (5 bases). The germline CDR1 and CDR2 sequences are LNHDA and SQIVND (reference sequence). Trimming cost V 3 bases and J 4 bases, with 15 bases left between them. The CDR3 extends over 15 amino acids. CDR3 DNA sequence: TGTGCCAGTAGTATCGGGGGTAGGAAGTCCACTGAAGCTTTCTTT. Amino acid sequence: CASSIGGRKSTEAFF.

The rearrangement joins TRBV27 to TRBJ1-6; tentatively, D is TRBD1 (6 bases). V dropped 5 bases and J dropped 8 bases, with 13 bases sitting between them. Germline CDR1 reads MNHEY; CDR2 reads SMNVEV (reference sequence). The CDR3 extends over 14 amino acids. The CDR3 DNA reads TGTGCCAGCAGTCCTACCTACAGGGATTCACCCCTCCACTTT. Encoded protein: CASSPTYRDSPLHF.

This clone was seen a single time. The gene calls are TRBV19 and TRBJ1-2; D possibly corresponds to TRBD1 (6 bases). Germline V gene lookup returns CDR1 LNHDA and CDR2 SQIVND (reference sequence). The CDR3 is made up of 13 amino acids. The V end was cut by 3 bases, the J end by 8 bases, with 13 bases between. The CDR3 nucleotides are TGTGCCAGTAGTATCGGACAGCAGAGAGGCTACACCTTC. Translating gives CASSIGQQRGYTF.

The chain recombines TRBV6-4 with TRBJ1-2, with D uncertain. From germline, CDR1 is MRHNA and CDR2 SNTAGT. This CDR3 is built from 13 residues. Deletions cut 7 bases from V and 0 bases from J, with 9 bases between. This CDR3 reads CASIAETNYGYTF. The CDR3 nucleotides are TGTGCCAGCATCGCGGAAACTAACTATGGCTACACCTTC.

The V gene is TRBV5-1, the J gene TRBJ1-1; D is uncertain. V dropped 6 bases and J dropped 0 bases, with 15 bases sitting between them. CDR3 length equals 15 residues. The germline V gene has CDR1 SGHRS and CDR2 YFSETQ. The CDR3 protein is CASKESGTMNTEAFF. The CDR3 region has the DNA TGCGCCAGCAAGGAGTCCGGAACCATGAACACTGAAGCTTTCTTT.